Below are 2 T cell receptor beta chains sequenced from a single sample in a study of cytomegalovirus exposure and HLA in healthy donors. Measured with immunoSEQ multiplex PCR; TCRdb has only the in-frame clones, and not every one. The sample has about 160,000 clones, around 92% seen once. Sequencing input: PBMCs. Receptors were obtained from a man aged 18 to 29 in good health and CMV-seropositive.

This rearrangement joins TRBV19 to TRBJ2-2; 8 bases are a match to TRBD2. The germline V gene has CDR1 LNHDA and CDR2 SQIVND (reference sequence). The CDR3 runs to 15 residues. V lost 0 bases to trimming and J lost 6 bases; unmatched junction nucleotides: 3. The CDR3: CASSIDGRAAGELFF. The CDR3 DNA sequence: TGTGCCAGTAGTATAGACGGGAGGGCCGCCGGGGAGCTGTTTTTT.

This chain links TRBV29-1 with TRBJ2-3, with TRBD2 matching over 13 bases. Germline V gives CDR1 SQVTM, CDR2 ANQGSEA. Trimming cost V 2 bases and J 3 bases; bases outside gene matches: 5. CDR3 length equals 16 residues. The CDR3 spells CSVEKGLAGLTDTQYF. The CDR3 nucleotides are TGCAGCGTTGAAAAGGGACTAGCGGGATTGACAGATACGCAGTATTTT.